Listed here is a single TCR beta chain. It lacks a known antigen. Base qualities are not provided; no much larger clone lies one nucleotide away. The immunoSEQ Assay, a bias-controlled multiplex PCR, was used to amplify TCRbeta CDR3 regions from genomic DNA. Concerning the study's data processing: The number of nucleated cells in each sample was estimated by amplification of reference gene primers within the assay. To quantify the absolute abundance of each unique TCRbeta CDR3 rearrangement, sequence reads were collapsed and filtered. For each sample, productive Simpson clonality was calculated as the square root of Simpson's diversity index over productive rearrangements. TCRdb limited this immuneACCESS table to in-frame rearrangements with V and J called. A share of clones is missing; checked studies link under half to unresolved V genes, and the rest is unexplained. The V and J calls and clone size are taken from that table; D and trimming were inferred from the DNA. The sample records about 80,000 clones, approximately 80% of which are singletons. The top ten constitute roughly 10% of the sample.

The sample is drawn from a study of blood T cell repertoires in COVID-19 (dated by TCRdb to between 2020 and 2021). In terms of the full investigation: Collaborator samples came from the United States, Italy and Spain and covered acute and convalescent phases of COVID-19. The prospective study material was composed of cDNA or gDNA derived from T cells, B-cell-depleted T cells, or PBMCs. The samples were drawn from the first 160 participants of the ongoing ImmuneRACE study and from over 950 subjects provided by 6 global collaborators. Deeply sampled blood TCRbeta repertoires from subjects exposed to, actively infected with, or recovered from COVID-19 were included in the dataset. Where HLA class I and class II types were available, the types were taken from metadata supplied by the sample provider, not from assay-based typing. A de-identified subject ID, COVID-19 status, age in years and sex were almost always included in the sample metadata. The repertoires were released in a freely available public database meant as a resource for research on the immune response to SARS-CoV-2. Findings and caveats that apply to the study as a whole: How much clinical and demographic metadata was included differed by source and by participant, and the metadata was provided uncurated.

The germline V gene sets CDR1 to SGDLS and CDR2 to YYNGEE. V loses 3 bases of germline sequence and J loses 5 bases, and the interval between the two ends is 11 bases. CDR3 length: 13 amino acids, cysteine to phenylalanine. Just CDR3 DNA is preserved here, 39 bases in frame from base 1. Each collaborating institution followed its own protocols to collect whole blood in K2EDTA tubes. For TCRbeta analysis, collaborators shipped samples in one of three forms: frozen whole blood, isolated PBMCs, or DNA extracted from either of those sample types. The sequence derives from a human donor in a cohort sampled during active COVID-19. The chain joins TRBV9 to TRBJ2-5, and TRBD1 may be the D gene, going by 5 matching bases. What was sequenced was peripheral blood. The CDR3 region: CASSESRAETQYF. The DNA reads as follows: TGTGCCAGCAGCGAGAGCAGGGCGGAGACCCAGTACTTC.